This T cell receptor beta chain was captured in a study of OX40 agonist ivuxolimab in advanced cancers. Overall study: Three patients had partial responses: one hepatocellular carcinoma, two cutaneous melanoma. Study results and limitations: Fewer expanded clones were found on average in CD4+ than in CD8+ T cells. The CD4+ and CD8+ T cells in the blood had expanded clonally by week 6 at 0.1 to 3.0 mg/kg.

The table came from immunoSEQ multiplex PCR; TCRdb's copy has only in-frame clones and leaves some out. The sample has about 46,000 clones, about 88% seen once. With regard to this clone: Its specificity is unknown.

Trimming removed 1 base from V and 3 bases from J, with 5 bases in between. This CDR3 is built from 13 residues. Germline V gives CDR1 SEHNR, CDR2 FQNEAQ (reference sequence). The input for sequencing was CD4+ or CD8+ T cells sorted from blood, taken in a trial of the OX40 agonist ivuxolimab. The origin of this receptor is an adult with an advanced solid tumor such as melanoma, head and neck, liver or kidney cancer. This chain uses TRBV7-9 with TRBJ2-3, with a tentative D call TRBD2 (5 bases). The CDR3 DNA is TGTGCCAGCAGCTTAGGGACTACAGATACGCAGTATTTT. It translates to CASSLGTTDTQYF.